This T cell receptor (beta chain) was sequenced in a study of CD8 T cells in Susac syndrome. On the study more broadly: When blood was drawn, the patients with Susac syndrome were therapy-naive, on corticosteroids, or on intravenous immunoglobulin alone. Overall study findings and caveats: More than 15 Susac-specific public clones were found in total CD8+ repertoires and roughly five in CD8+ TEMRA repertoires. It was acknowledged by the study that relatively few individuals were included in its TCR sequencing and HLA analysis.

This clonotype was recorded once. The antigen is not known. In Susac syndrome patients, recently defined diagnostic criteria for definite or probable disease were met. A quantity of about 0.5 to 1 ug RNA underwent reverse transcription using random hexamers. Via MiXCR, TCRdb re-called the immunoSEQ multiplex PCR reads, giving one row per CDR3 protein. The sample records around 110,000 distinct CDR3 sequences, 94% being singletons. The length of the CDR3 is 12 residues. The V gene lost 6 bases and the J gene lost 5 bases, with 13 bases spanning the gap. Germline V lookup: CDR1 SQVTM, CDR2 ANQGSEA. This receptor was identified in a human donor with Susac syndrome. The chain uses TRBV29-1 and TRBJ2-5; tentative D call: TRBD1 (6 bases). The sequenced material came from CD8+ T cells from PBMCs. CDR3 coding DNA: TGCAGCGTGAAAAGGGGGTCCGAGACCCAGTACTTC. The encoded protein is CSVKRGSETQYF. Filled out from reference TRBV29-1 and TRBJ2-5, the complete variable domain reads SAVISQKPSRDICQRGTSLTIQCQVDSQVTMMFWYRQQPGQSLTLIATANQGSEATYESGFVIDKFPISRPNLTFSTLTVSNMSPEDSSIYLCSVKRGSETQYFGPGTRLLVL.